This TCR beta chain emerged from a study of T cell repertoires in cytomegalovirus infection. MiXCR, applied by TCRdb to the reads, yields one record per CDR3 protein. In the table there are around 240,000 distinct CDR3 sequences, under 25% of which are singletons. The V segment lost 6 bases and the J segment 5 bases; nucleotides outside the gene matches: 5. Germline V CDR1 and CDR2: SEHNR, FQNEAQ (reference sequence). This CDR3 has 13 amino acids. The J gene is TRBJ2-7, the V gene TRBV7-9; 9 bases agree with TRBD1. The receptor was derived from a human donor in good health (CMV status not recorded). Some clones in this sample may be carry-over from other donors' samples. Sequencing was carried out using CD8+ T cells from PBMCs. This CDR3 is CASSSGTGNEQYF. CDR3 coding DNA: TGTGCCAGCAGTTCCGGGACAGGGAACGAGCAGTACTTC.